The entry below describes one TCR beta chain. This clone has just a few counts. Its recognized antigen is unknown. Base qualities were left out, and no much larger clone turns up one base away. These data originate in a study of T cell responses to AZD1222 COVID-19 vaccine (dated by TCRdb to about 2021). Looking at the study overall: AZD1222 recipients given second doses at about 4 weeks or at about 12 weeks were pooled, since spike-specific TCR depth and breadth were not found to differ between the two schedules. Trial participants were enrolled into age subgroups of 18-55, 56-69 and 70-plus years, which contained roughly 140, 27 and 60 TCR-sequenced participants, respectively. TCR sequencing was performed for fewer than 250 trial participants, of whom around 200 were given two doses of AZD1222 and about 25 were given two doses of MenACWY control vaccine.

Based on the germline V gene, the CDR1 and CDR2 sequences are MNHNS and SASEGT. The V end gives up 2 bases and the J end 7 bases, leaving 14 bases in the junction not matched to a gene. The CDR3 holds 18 amino acids from the cysteine to the phenylalanine. Only CDR3 DNA is held: 54 bases, read in frame from base 1. The CDR3 regions of human TCRbeta chains were subjected to immunosequencing. Per the source publication's procedure: TCRs in the repertoires were matched against a reference library of SARS-CoV-2-specific TCRs that had been generated with the MIRA antigen-specificity platform. Breadth was defined as the fraction of unique TCRs that were SARS-CoV-2-associated, and depth was defined as the fraction of total T cells that were SARS-CoV-2-associated. Each spike-specific TCR was assigned to its reactive spike region and to a CD4 or CD8 class using the MIRA data. Log10-transformed breadth and depth values were compared by one-way ANOVA with Sidak's multiple comparisons tests. Sourced from immuneACCESS, this table was stored by TCRdb with only in-frame sequences that have V and J called. A share of the clones is absent; for the studies checked, an unresolved V gene accounts for under half, and the remainder has no known explanation. Clonal size and the V and J genes are those of that table, whereas D and trimming came from the DNA. For this sample the table gives over 75,000 clones, of which 89% were detected only once. In total, the top ten clones hold about 2.2% of the sample.

The time point label, as the study defines it: baseline before first vaccination. Vaccinee samples were obtained from the UK trials COV001 and COV002, which included a single-blind randomized controlled phase 2/3 trial of AZD1222 (ChAdOx1 nCoV-19) in healthy adults. For TCRbeta chain sequencing, PBMC samples from trial participants were taken at day 0 and at day 28 after the second dose. General conclusions and limits of the study: Because no day 14 peak-response samples were available, the repertoires could be characterized only after the peak T cell response. Conclusions about previously exposed vaccinees were limited because only six AZD1222 recipients were SARS-CoV-2 seropositive at baseline. The 56-69-year group was small, and its depth increase did not reach significance, likely because of low power. Participants were mostly white British and included more females than males, and it was suggested by the authors that clonal diversity may have been underestimated. Vaccine-associated CD4 TCRs spanned the whole spike protein, with dominant responses in regions 160-218 and 743-854. Epitopes outside the regions mutated in the B.1.351 and B.1.1.7 variants were reportedly recognized by nearly half of the unique spike-specific TCRs. A significant rise in spike-specific TCR breadth and depth was observed after two AZD1222 doses relative to day 0 and relative to MenACWY recipients.

This TCR came from an adult in good health. The chain employs TRBV6-1 and TRBJ1-4, and 9 junctional nucleotides match TRBD1. Sample: peripheral blood, taken on day 0 of AZD1222 vaccination. Read as DNA, the sequence is TGTGCCAGCAGTGAATTCCCGGGACAGGGATATGTACGTGAAAAACTGTTTTTT. Its protein reads: CASSEFPGQGYVREKLFF.